The 24 T cell receptor beta chains below were found in one sample sequenced in a study of blood T cell repertoires in COVID-19. Method: immunoSEQ multiplex PCR; TCRdb's copy keeps in-frame clones and lacks some. The sample gives about 240,000 clones, approximately 80% of which show up once; around 9.6% is in the top ten. The sequencing sample was made of peripheral blood. The source is a woman aged 80 or over with acute or convalescent COVID-19.

The chain recombines TRBV9 with TRBJ1-1, with a tentative D call TRBD1 (5 bases). The V end was cut by 0 bases, the J end by 5 bases, with 14 bases between. There are 15 residues in the CDR3. Germline V gene data show CDR1 as SGDLS and CDR2 as YYNGEE. The CDR3 reads CASSVEGRVGTEAFF. The CDR3 region has the DNA TGTGCCAGCAGCGTAGAGGGGAGGGTTGGGACTGAAGCTTTCTTT.

The CDR3 is CASSLREGSPLHF. The CDR3 nucleotides read TGTGCCAGCAGTTTGCGGGAGGGATCACCCCTCCACTTT. The chain combines TRBV27 with TRBJ1-6, with D unclear. The CDR3 is 13 residues long. The V end lost 3 bases, the J end lost 10 bases, and 10 bases lay between the germline ends. Germline values: CDR1 MNHEY, CDR2 SMNVEV (reference sequence).

The rearrangement uses TRBV5-6 and TRBJ1-6, with 9 bases matching TRBD1. From germline, CDR1 is SGHDT and CDR2 YYEEEE. The CDR3 extends over 14 amino acids. Trimming took 3 bases from V and 7 from J; bases not matched to a gene: 2. CDR3 DNA: TGTGCCAGCAGCTACGGGACAGGGAATTCACCCCTCCACTTT. Its protein is CASSYGTGNSPLHF.

This clone has more than one count but fewer than ten. The rearrangement links TRBV28 to TRBJ1-5; the match to TRBD1 covers 8 bases. Germline V gene data show CDR1 as MDHEN and CDR2 as SYDVKM. The CDR3 extends over 15 amino acids. J lost 4 bases, V lost 4 bases, and 6 bases had no gene match. CDR3 loop: CASSSQGTGNQPQHF. CDR3 bases: TGTGCCAGCAGTTCACAGGGGACAGGTAATCAGCCCCAGCATTTT.

The V call is TRBV2, the J call TRBJ1-4; D is undetermined. Per the germline V gene, CDR1 is SNHLY and CDR2 is FYNNEI. The CDR3 is 15 residues long. V dropped 3 bases and J dropped 12 bases, with 20 bases sitting between them. CDR3 loop: CASSDRLPPSHELFF. The CDR3 nucleotides read TGTGCCAGCAGTGACAGACTACCCCCCTCACACGAACTGTTTTTT.

The sample holds a few counts of this clone. The chain uses TRBV5-8 and TRBJ2-2; D is perhaps TRBD2 (5 bases). This CDR3 is built from 16 residues. Germline lookup yields CDR1 SGHTS and CDR2 YDEGEE. The V gene lost 1 base and the J gene lost 2 bases, with 12 bases spanning the gap. The CDR3 spells CASSLRGFLNTGELFF. DNA for the CDR3: TGTGCCAGCAGCTTGCGGGGTTTTTTAAACACCGGGGAGCTGTTTTTT.

The CDR3 protein is CASSQDRSLAGGLGGSKNIQYF. The CDR3 region has the DNA TGCGCCAGCAGCCAAGATAGGAGCCTAGCGGGGGGCCTAGGGGGGAGCAAAAACATTCAGTACTTC. The chain joins TRBV4-1 to TRBJ2-4, with 11 nucleotides matching TRBD2. Germline values: CDR1 MGHRA, CDR2 YSYEKL. With 0 bases clipped from V and 3 bases from J, the junction kept 19 bases outside the gene matches. The CDR3 length is 22 residues.

V is TRBV18 and J is TRBJ1-5, with a tentative D call TRBD1 (5 bases). Per the germline V gene, CDR1 is KGHSH and CDR2 is LQKENI. V was trimmed by 3 bases and J by 4 bases, leaving 10 bases between them. The CDR3 loop spans 14 amino acids. CDR3 DNA sequence: TGTGCCAGCTCACCCGGGTCAGGGAATCAGCCCCAGCATTTT. Translated, it gives CASSPGSGNQPQHF.

The V gene is TRBV12-5, the J gene TRBJ2-2; D uncertain. The CDR3 covers 13 residues. Trimming stripped 3 bases from V and 6 bases from J, with 8 bases between. The germline V gene has CDR1 LGHNT and CDR2 FRNRAP. As DNA, the CDR3 is TGTGCTAGTGGTTTCAGGTTCCCCGGGGAGCTGTTTTTT. This translates into CASGFRFPGELFF.

The rearrangement links TRBV19 to TRBJ2-7; 7 bases agree with TRBD2. The CDR3 is 14 residues long. Trimming cost V 4 bases and J 4 bases; bases outside gene matches: 7. Per germline, CDR1 LNHDA and CDR2 SQIVND (reference sequence). CDR3 region: CASSTGTIPYEQYF. CDR3 coding DNA: TGTGCCAGTAGTACAGGGACTATTCCGTACGAGCAGTACTTC. Together with reference TRBV19 and TRBJ2-7, the CDR3 gives the full variable domain: DGGITQSPKYLFRKEGQNVTLSCEQNLNHDAMYWYRQDPGQGLRLIYYSQIVNDFQKGDIAEGYSVSREKKESFPLTVTSAQKNPTAFYLCASSTGTIPYEQYFGPGTRLTVT.

In DNA, the CDR3 is TGTGCCAGCAGCTTGGGACTAGCCTCCACAGATACGCAGTATTTT. Residues: CASSLGLASTDTQYF. V is TRBV5-4 and J is TRBJ2-3; TRBD2 aligns across 7 bases. The trim removed 0 bases at V and 2 bases at J, leaving 3 bases unmatched. This CDR3 comprises 15 residues. Germline CDR1 SGHNT, CDR2 YYREEE (reference sequence). Together with reference TRBV5-4 and TRBJ2-3, the CDR3 gives the full variable domain: ETGVTQSPTHLIKTRGQQVTLRCSSQSGHNTVSWYQQALGQGPQFIFQYYREEENGRGNFPPRFSGLQFPNYSSELNVNALELDDSALYLCASSLGLASTDTQYFGPGTRLTVL.

This clone has just one count. V is TRBV6-5 and J is TRBJ2-3, with 10 nucleotides matching TRBD1. The CDR3 has 15 amino acids. Germline V CDR1 and CDR2: MNHEY, SVGAGI. Unmatched junction bases numbered 9, after V lost 6 bases and J lost 6 bases. CDR3 sequence reads: CASREGQGIADTQYF. In nucleotides, the CDR3 is TGTGCCAGCAGAGAGGGACAGGGGATTGCGGATACGCAGTATTTT.

The V gene is TRBV6-5, the J gene TRBJ2-1; D is perhaps TRBD1 (6 bases). Trimming removed 7 bases from V and 4 bases from J, with 11 bases in between. Germline V gene lookup returns CDR1 MNHEY and CDR2 SVGAGI. CDR3 length: 13 residues. This chain's CDR3 is CASTATGYNEQFF. CDR3 DNA: TGTGCCAGCACTGCGACAGGATACAATGAGCAGTTCTTC.

The chain links TRBV30 to TRBJ2-3, with D perhaps TRBD1 (6 bases). Trimming removed 2 bases from V and 1 base from J, with 13 bases in between. This CDR3 region has 15 residues. CDR1 is GTSNPN, CDR2 SVGIG, per germline (reference sequence). CDR3 nucleotide sequence: TGTGCCTGGAGTCAAACAGGGTCGGGCACAGATACGCAGTATTTT. Translating gives CAWSQTGSGTDTQYF.

The V and J genes are TRBV29-1 and TRBJ1-1; TRBD1 matches at 7 bases. The CDR3 spans 13 residues. Germline CDR1 SQVTM, CDR2 ANQGSEA. V lost 8 bases, J lost 3 bases, and 9 bases stayed unmatched. The CDR3 DNA follows: TGCAGCACCCGACAGGGTCATTACACTGAAGCTTTCTTT. Protein product: CSTRQGHYTEAFF.

This chain connects TRBV3-1 (or the pseudogene TRBV3-2) to TRBJ2-2; maybe TRBD1 (5 bases). The length of the CDR3 is 15 residues. V lost 7 bases and J lost 0, with 12 bases in between. Germline V gene lookup returns CDR1 LGHDT and CDR2 YNNKEL (reference sequence). The CDR3 loop reads CASNQGLTNTGELFF. The CDR3 DNA follows: TGTGCCAGCAACCAGGGCCTGACGAACACCGGGGAGCTGTTTTTT.

This clone was counted once. The rearrangement links TRBV5-4 to TRBJ2-2, with D maybe TRBD2 (5 bases). Trimming cost V 6 bases and J 0 bases, with 12 bases left between them. This CDR3 contains 15 residues. CDR1 is SGHNT, CDR2 YYREEE, per germline (reference sequence). The DNA for the CDR3 is TGTGCCAGCACCCCCGGAGGATCGAACACCGGGGAGCTGTTTTTT. This gives the protein CASTPGGSNTGELFF.

The V call is TRBV7-3, the J call TRBJ2-1; TRBD2 matches 14 bases. The CDR3 is made up of 17 amino acids. The V and J ends lost 5 bases and 7 bases, in that order; junction bases with no gene match: 10. Germline V gene sequence: CDR1 SGHTA, CDR2 FQGTGA. CDR3 nucleotide sequence: TGTGCCAGCAGCACACTCGGGGGGACTAGCGGGAGAAATGAGCAGTTCTTC. This gives the protein CASSTLGGTSGRNEQFF.

The chain employs TRBV7-3 and TRBJ2-1; 10 bases agree with TRBD1. CDR1 and CDR2 (germline): SGHTA, FQGTGA. Germline trimming cut 3 bases from V and 6 bases from J; bases unmatched to any gene: 8. The CDR3 sequence is 16 residues long. The CDR3 DNA reads as TGTGCCAGCAGCTTCGCGGGGACAGGGGTGGTCAATGAGCAGTTCTTC. It translates to CASSFAGTGVVNEQFF.

This chain uses TRBV5-1 with TRBJ2-3; D ambiguous. CDR1 and CDR2 from the germline V gene are SGHRS and YFSETQ. V was shortened by 0 bases and J by 0 bases, with 8 bases between the two germline ends. This CDR3 is 15 amino acids long. CDR3 sequence reads: CASSLDGTSTDTQYF. Written as DNA, the CDR3 is TGCGCCAGCAGCTTGGACGGTACCAGCACAGATACGCAGTATTTT.

The chain is built from TRBV7-3 and TRBJ2-6, with 11 bases matching TRBD1. The junction had 7 bases not matched to a gene; V was cut back by 5 bases and J by 1 base. Germline values: CDR1 SGHTA, CDR2 FQGTGA. The CDR3 is made up of 18 amino acids. Here the CDR3 DNA reads TGTGCCAGCAGCCCAACCGGGACAGGGGGGTCTGGGGCCAACGTCCTGACTTTC. Translating it yields CASSPTGTGGSGANVLTF.

CDR3 in amino acids: CAITRDRDTGELFF. The CDR3 nucleotides are TGTGCCATCACCCGGGACAGGGACACCGGGGAGCTGTTTTTT. This chain uses TRBV10-3 with TRBJ2-2; 9 bases map to TRBD1. This CDR3 is built from 14 residues. In germline, CDR1 is ENHRY, CDR2 SYGVKD. Unmatched junction bases numbered 3, after V lost 7 bases and J lost 3 bases.

The CDR3 protein is CASSIGQGSYGYTF. The CDR3 DNA follows: TGTGCCAGCAGCATCGGACAGGGGAGTTATGGCTACACCTTC. The chain links TRBV7-9 to TRBJ1-2; 9 bases are a match to TRBD1. Germline V gene lookup returns CDR1 SEHNR and CDR2 FQNEAQ (reference sequence). V was clipped by 5 bases and J by 5 bases; unmatched bases: 6. The CDR3 has 14 residues.

The V gene is TRBV2, the J gene TRBJ2-2; 7 nucleotides line up with TRBD1. Germline assignment: CDR1 SNHLY and CDR2 FYNNEI. The junction had 8 bases not matched to a gene; V was cut back by 6 bases and J by 4 bases. The CDR3 extends over 15 amino acids. As DNA, the CDR3 is TGTGCCAGCAGCCTCCAGACAGGGTTCACCGGGGAGCTGTTTTTT. Protein sequence: CASSLQTGFTGELFF. Together with reference TRBV2 and TRBJ2-2, the CDR3 gives the full variable domain: EPEVTQTPSHQVTQMGQEVILRCVPISNHLYFYWYRQILGQKVEFLVSFYNNEISEKSEIFDDQFSVERPDGSNFTLKIRSTKLEDSAMYFCASSLQTGFTGELFFGEGSRLTVL.